One and the same sample provided the 7 T cell receptor beta chains below, sequenced in a study of T cells in Graves' hyperthyroidism and ophthalmopathy. What was amplified from RNA transcripts were TCR beta CDR3 regions. Primed by the HTBI set, a first-round RT-PCR was run on the TCR CDR3. TCRdb recomputed calls from the multiplex PCR reads with MiXCR, one row per CDR3 protein. The sample has 200,000 to 250,000 distinct CDR3 sequences, under 20% seen once; the top ten hold roughly 50%. The specimen was blood. The receptors come from a man between 50 and 59 years old with Graves' hyperthyroidism.

This clonotype came up many times. The rearrangement joins TRBV11-2 to TRBJ2-3, with TRBD2 as a possible D gene (5 bases). The CDR3 runs 15 residues. The germline V and J ends were trimmed by 2 bases and 5 bases, with 14 bases remaining between them. The germline gives CDR1 SGHAT, CDR2 FQNNGV. As DNA, the CDR3 is TGTGCCAGCAGCTTATCACCGGTAGAGGGAGATACGCAGTATTTT. It is translated as CASSLSPVEGDTQYF.

This clonotype is a singleton in its sample. V and J are TRBV18 and TRBJ1-5; no clear D. Deletions cut 6 bases from V and 1 base from J, with 4 bases between. This CDR3 is built from 12 residues. In germline, CDR1 is KGHSH, CDR2 LQKENI. The CDR3 spells CASSGSNQPQHF. DNA of the CDR3: TGTGCCAGCTCTGGGAGCAATCAGCCCCAGCATTTT.

The chain combines TRBV19 with TRBJ1-2, with TRBD1 as a possible D gene (5 bases). Trimming took 7 bases from V and 0 from J, leaving 12 bases between them. This CDR3 region has 14 residues. In germline, CDR1 is LNHDA, CDR2 SQIVND (reference sequence). The CDR3 here is CASKGATANYGYTF. CDR3 nucleotide sequence: TGTGCCAGTAAGGGCGCGACAGCTAACTATGGCTACACCTTC.

This clonotype was detected a few times. The chain links TRBV5-1 to TRBJ2-2, with 7 nucleotides matching TRBD1. With 2 bases clipped from V and 4 bases from J, the junction kept 5 bases outside the gene matches. The germline CDR1 and CDR2 sequences are SGHRS and YFSETQ. This CDR3 has 15 amino acids. The CDR3 nucleotides are TGCGCCAGCAGCTTTGAACAGGGGAGCACCGGGGAGCTGTTTTTT. Translating gives CASSFEQGSTGELFF.

Many counts were recorded for this clonotype. The chain joins TRBV7-2 to TRBJ2-7; D possibly matches TRBD1 or TRBD2 (5 bases each). Trimming cost V 6 bases and J 6 bases, with 18 bases left between them. The CDR3 contains 14 residues. In germline, CDR1 is SGHTA, CDR2 FQGNSA. The CDR3 DNA reads TGTGCCAGCAGTACCGGGCCATGGGGACCCGAGCAGTACTTC. This sequence encodes CASSTGPWGPEQYF.

The count of this clonotype is one. The chain couples TRBV19 to TRBJ2-7, with D possibly TRBD1 on 5 matching bases. The germline V gene encodes CDR1 LNHDA and CDR2 SQIVND (reference sequence). Trimming shortened V by 5 bases and J by 2 bases, and 10 bases separated the two germline ends. The CDR3 has 13 amino acids. The CDR3 sequence is CASSGATTYEQYF. The CDR3, as DNA: TGTGCCAGTAGTGGGGCGACCACCTACGAGCAGTACTTC.

The genes are TRBV12-3 or TRBV12-4 and TRBJ1-2; no firm D call. With 6 bases removed from V and 3 bases from J, the gap between germline ends came to 14 bases. This CDR3 is built from 14 residues. CDR3 residues: CASRQLGGDYGYTF. CDR3 DNA sequence: TGTGCCAGCAGACAACTAGGAGGAGACTATGGCTACACCTTC.